This T cell receptor beta chain is drawn from a study of regulatory T cells in long-lasting Graves disease. Germline V gene sequence: CDR1 LGHDT, CDR2 YNNKEL (reference sequence). This CDR3 is built from 12 residues. The V end lost 9 bases, the J end lost 6 bases, and 12 bases lay between the germline ends. Time point indicated: newly diagnosed GD, antithyroid drugs for less than 3 months. Extracted RNA from PBMCs served as the source of the TCR library. This clonotype has ten or more counts. Library construction for TCR beta used iRepertoire HTBI primers and Arm-PCR of CDR3 regions. TCRdb independently ran MiXCR on the multiplex PCR reads; one entry per CDR3 protein. The sample lists approximately 460,000 distinct CDR3 sequences, about a sixth occurring once. These data are also associated with another study on T cells in Graves' hyperthyroidism and ophthalmopathy.

The gene calls are TRBV3-1 and TRBJ2-1, with D hard to call. This TCR derives from a woman under 40 with Graves disease. Source: peripheral blood mononuclear cells (PBMCs), taken at new diagnosis, from a patient treated with antithyroid drugs. In DNA, the CDR3 is TGTGCCAGTCCTCCCCCCTGCAATGAGCAGTTCTTC. This translates into CASPPPCNEQFF.